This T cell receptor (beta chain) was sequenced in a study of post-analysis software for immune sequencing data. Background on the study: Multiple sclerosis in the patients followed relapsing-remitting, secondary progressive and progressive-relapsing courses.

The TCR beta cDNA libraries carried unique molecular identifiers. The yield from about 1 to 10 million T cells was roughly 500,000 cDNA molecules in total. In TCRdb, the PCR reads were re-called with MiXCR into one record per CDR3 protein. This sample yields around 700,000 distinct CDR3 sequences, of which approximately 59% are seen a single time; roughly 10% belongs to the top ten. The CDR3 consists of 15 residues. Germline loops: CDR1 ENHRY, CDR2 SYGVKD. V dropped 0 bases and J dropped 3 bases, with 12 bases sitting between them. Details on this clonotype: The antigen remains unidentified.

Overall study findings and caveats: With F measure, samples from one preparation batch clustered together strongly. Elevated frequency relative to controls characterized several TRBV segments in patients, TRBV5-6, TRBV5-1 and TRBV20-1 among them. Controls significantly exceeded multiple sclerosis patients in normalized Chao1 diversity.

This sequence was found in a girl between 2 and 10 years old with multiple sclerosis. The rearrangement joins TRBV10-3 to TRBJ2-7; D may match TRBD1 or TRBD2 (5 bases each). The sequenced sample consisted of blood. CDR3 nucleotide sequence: TGTGCCATCAGTGAGTCTGCAGGGAGACACTACGAGCAGTACTTC. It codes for CAISESAGRHYEQYF.